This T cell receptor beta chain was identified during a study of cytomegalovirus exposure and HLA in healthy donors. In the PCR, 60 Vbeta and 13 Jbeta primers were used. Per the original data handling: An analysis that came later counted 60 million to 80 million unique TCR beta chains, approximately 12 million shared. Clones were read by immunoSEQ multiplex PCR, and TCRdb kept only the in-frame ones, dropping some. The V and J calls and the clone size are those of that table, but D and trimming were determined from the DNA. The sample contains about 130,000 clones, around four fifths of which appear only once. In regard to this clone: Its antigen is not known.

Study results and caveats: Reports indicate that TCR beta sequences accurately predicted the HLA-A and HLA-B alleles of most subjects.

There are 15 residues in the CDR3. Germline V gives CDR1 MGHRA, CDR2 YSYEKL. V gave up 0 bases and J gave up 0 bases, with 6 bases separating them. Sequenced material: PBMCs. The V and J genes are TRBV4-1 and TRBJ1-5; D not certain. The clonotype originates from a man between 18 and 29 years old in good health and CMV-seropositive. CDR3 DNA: TGCGCCAGCAGCCAAGATAGAAATAGCAATCAGCCCCAGCATTTT. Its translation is CASSQDRNSNQPQHF.